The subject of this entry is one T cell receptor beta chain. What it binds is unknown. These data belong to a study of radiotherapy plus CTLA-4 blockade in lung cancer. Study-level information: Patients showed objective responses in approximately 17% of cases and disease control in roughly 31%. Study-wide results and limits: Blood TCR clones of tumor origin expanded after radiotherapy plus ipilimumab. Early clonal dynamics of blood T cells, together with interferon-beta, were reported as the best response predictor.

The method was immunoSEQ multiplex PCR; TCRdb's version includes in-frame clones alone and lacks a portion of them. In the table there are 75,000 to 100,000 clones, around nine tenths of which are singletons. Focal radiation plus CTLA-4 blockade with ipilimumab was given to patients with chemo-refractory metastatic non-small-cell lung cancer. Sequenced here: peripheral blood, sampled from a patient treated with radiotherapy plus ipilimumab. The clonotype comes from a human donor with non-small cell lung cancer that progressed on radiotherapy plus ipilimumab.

The DNA for the CDR3 is TGTGCCAGCACACCCCCCTCAAGACAGGGATGGAACTATGGCTACACCTTC. Protein sequence: CASTPPSRQGWNYGYTF. This chain uses TRBV21-1 with TRBJ1-2; TRBD1, as called in the table, went unchecked against the DNA. TRBV21-1 represents a pseudogene. The CDR3 has 17 residues.